The 27 T cell receptor beta chains in this list originate from one sample, sequenced in a study of post-analysis software for immune sequencing data. Researchers reported that TCR beta cDNA libraries carried unique molecular identifiers. TCRdb independently ran MiXCR on the PCR reads; one entry per CDR3 protein. The data show 650,000 to 900,000 distinct CDR3 sequences, with more than 45% seen just once and roughly 4.9% held by the top ten. Antigens for these TCRs are unknown. Overall study results and limits: TRBV5-6, TRBV5-1 and TRBV20-1 were among roughly 5 TRBV segments more frequent in patients than controls.

The sequenced sample consisted of blood. The receptor set was obtained from a girl aged 5 to 17 with multiple sclerosis.

The chain has TRBV5-1 and TRBJ2-7, with TRBD2 as a possible D gene (5 bases). Germline V gene lookup returns CDR1 SGHRS and CDR2 YFSETQ. The CDR3 covers 16 residues. V was trimmed by 6 bases and J by 2 bases, leaving 21 bases between them. CDR3: CASNLLGISTPYEQYF. The CDR3 DNA follows: TGCGCCAGCAACCTTCTCGGGATCTCGACCCCCTACGAGCAGTACTTC.

This clonotype was detected only a few times. J is TRBJ2-7 and V is TRBV7-9; possibly TRBD2 for D (6 bases). The CDR3 contains 14 residues. V was pared by 5 bases and J by 1 base, with 12 bases between. CDR1 and CDR2 from the germline V gene are SEHNR and FQNEAQ (reference sequence). In DNA, the CDR3 is TGTGCCAGCAGCCGGGCGGGATGGTCCTACGAGCAGTACTTC. Translating gives CASSRAGWSYEQYF.

The rearrangement uses TRBV7-6 and TRBJ2-7, with a possible D match to TRBD2 (5 bases). Per the germline V gene, CDR1 is SGHVS and CDR2 is FNYEAQ. This CDR3 is built from 17 residues. V shed 2 bases and J shed 2 bases, with 19 bases lying between them. CDR3 coding DNA: TGTGCCAGCAGCTTAACCTCCGGGCGGGCGGTTACCTACGAGCAGTACTTC. Residues: CASSLTSGRAVTYEQYF.

Turning to this clonotype: This clone may be a read error of a much larger clone one base away. The rearrangement links TRBV7-2 to TRBJ1-2; perhaps TRBD1 as D (6 bases). The length of the CDR3 is 14 residues. The germline V gene has CDR1 SGHTA and CDR2 FQGNSA. The CDR3 loop reads CASSLGTANYGCTF. DNA for the CDR3: TGTGCCAGCAGCTTAGGGACAGCTAACTATGGCTGCACCTTC.

This chain joins TRBV18 and TRBJ1-1; the D is unclear. V lost 9 bases, J lost 7 bases, and 15 bases lay in between. The CDR3 has 12 residues. Germline V gene data show CDR1 as KGHSH and CDR2 as LQKENI. CDR3 region: CASHTGRHEAFF. CDR3 in DNA: TGTGCCAGTCACACTGGACGCCATGAAGCTTTCTTT. The full variable domain, with the rest looked up from reference TRBV18 and TRBJ1-1, is NAGVMQNPRHLVRRRGQEARLRCSPMKGHSHVYWYRQLPEEGLKFMVYLQKENIIDESGMPKERFSAEFPKEGPSILRIQQVVRGDSAAYFCASHTGRHEAFFGQGTRLTVV.

This clonotype was found a few times. This chain uses TRBV7-2 with TRBJ1-6, with D possibly matching TRBD1 (6 bases). This CDR3 comprises 15 residues. V was shortened by 1 base and J by 7 bases, with 11 bases between the two germline ends. Germline lookup yields CDR1 SGHTA and CDR2 FQGNSA. The chain's CDR3 is CASSLETGRNSPLHF. The CDR3, as DNA: TGTGCCAGCAGCTTAGAGACAGGACGGAATTCACCCCTCCACTTT.

The chain recombines TRBV19 with TRBJ2-7; D unclear. There are 13 residues in the CDR3. Germline lookup yields CDR1 LNHDA and CDR2 SQIVND (reference sequence). Trimming took off 4 bases at V and 7 bases at J, with 14 bases between the two ends. The chain's CDR3 is CASSTLLTVEQYF. The CDR3 coding sequence is TGTGCCAGTAGTACTCTCCTTACGGTGGAGCAGTACTTC.

The genes are TRBV29-1 and TRBJ1-2; 8 positions match TRBD1. The junction had 2 bases not matched to a gene; V was cut back by 7 bases and J by 4 bases. This CDR3 has 11 residues. CDR1 SQVTM and CDR2 ANQGSEA come from the germline V gene. The CDR3 here is CSGGTGYGYTF. In nucleotides, the CDR3 is TGCAGCGGGGGGACAGGCTATGGCTACACCTTC.

V is TRBV5-1 and J is TRBJ2-4, with 9 bases lining up with TRBD1. The end of the DNA is better explained by TRBJ2-7, so the J call may be wrong. This CDR3 contains 14 residues. In germline, CDR1 is SGHRS, CDR2 YFSETQ. CDR3 amino acids: CASSAGQGWDEQYF. The CDR3 nucleotides read TGCGCCAGCAGCGCGGGACAGGGATGGGACGAGCAGTACTTC.

V usage is TRBV6-5 and J usage is TRBJ2-4; either TRBD1 or TRBD2 may fit D (5 bases each). The better agreement between TRBJ2-5 and the DNA end casts doubt on the J call. Germline-derived CDR1 and CDR2 are MNHEY and SVGAGI. The CDR3 has 15 residues. This chain's CDR3 is CASSPGWRLQETQYF. The CDR3 DNA reads as TGTGCCAGCAGCCCAGGGTGGAGGCTTCAAGAGACCCAGTACTTC.

This clonotype turned up a few times. The rearrangement joins TRBV7-6 to TRBJ2-3, with D perhaps being TRBD1 or TRBD2 (6 bases each). The CDR3 covers 19 residues. Germline CDR1 SGHVS, CDR2 FNYEAQ. Trimming pared 5 bases from V and 2 bases from J, leaving 26 bases between. CDR3 sequence (DNA): TGTGCCAGCAGCCAGCGGAAAATCAGGGGCGGGAAGGACACAGATACGCAGTATTTT. Translating it yields CASSQRKIRGGKDTDTQYF.

The gene calls are TRBV7-2 and TRBJ2-7; D might be TRBD1 or TRBD2, each matching 5 bases. Trimming removed 1 base from V and 10 bases from J, with 14 bases in between. The CDR3 is made up of 13 amino acids. Germline CDR1 SGHTA, CDR2 FQGNSA. The CDR3 DNA sequence: TGTGCCAGCAGCTTAGTAGGGGACGGAACCCAGTACTTC. This encodes CASSLVGDGTQYF.

This clonotype was found a few times. This sequence joins TRBV7-9 and TRBJ2-7; no definite D call. V gave up 6 bases and J gave up 0 bases, with 6 bases separating them. The V gene's germline CDR1 is SEHNR and CDR2 FQNEAQ (reference sequence). The CDR3 spans 12 residues. CDR3 loop: CASSSISYEQYF. CDR3 coding DNA: TGTGCCAGCAGTTCTATCTCCTACGAGCAGTACTTC. The full variable domain, completed using reference TRBV7-9 and TRBJ2-7, is DTGVSQNPRHKITKRGQNVTFRCDPISEHNRLYWYRQTLGQGPEFLTYFQNEAQLEKSRLLSDRFSAERPKGSFSTLEIQRTEQGDSAMYLCASSSISYEQYFGPGTRLTVT.

The gene calls are TRBV28 and TRBJ2-7, with D hard to call. CDR1 is MDHEN and CDR2 is SYDVKM in the germline V gene. The CDR3 covers 13 residues. Between the trimmed V and J ends, which lost 2 bases and 2 bases, there was a span of 7 bases. CDR3 in amino acids: CASSLRSPYEQYF. The DNA of the CDR3 is TGTGCCAGCAGTTTAAGGTCCCCCTACGAGCAGTACTTC.

This clonotype was recorded only once. The V and J genes are TRBV28 and TRBJ2-1; 12 bases align to TRBD2. J lost 5 bases, V lost 1 base, and 9 bases had no gene match. The CDR3 is 18 amino acids. CDR1 MDHEN and CDR2 SYDVKM come from the germline V gene. CDR3 in DNA: TGTGCCAGCAGTTTATTTGGCGAAGGACTAGCGGGGCACAATGAGCAGTTCTTC. Translating gives CASSLFGEGLAGHNEQFF.

V usage is TRBV7-2 and J usage is TRBJ1-5; 8 bases agree with TRBD1. Germline lookup yields CDR1 SGHTA and CDR2 FQGNSA. The CDR3 spans 19 residues. The trim removed 2 bases at V and 0 bases at J, leaving 12 bases unmatched. The CDR3 DNA follows: TGTGCCAGCAGCTTAAATACGGGGACAGGACGATATAGCAATCAGCCCCAGCATTTT. Amino acid sequence: CASSLNTGTGRYSNQPQHF.

This clonotype has only a few counts. This chain links TRBV7-9 with TRBJ1-4, with 10 positions matching TRBD1. From germline, CDR1 is SEHNR and CDR2 FQNEAQ (reference sequence). The ends lost 5 bases at V and 3 bases at J; junction bases unmatched: 6. The CDR3 contains 16 residues. The CDR3 sequence is CASSATGTGANEKLFF. The CDR3 coding sequence is TGTGCCAGCAGCGCCACCGGGACAGGGGCTAATGAAAAACTGTTTTTT.

The chain combines TRBV12-5 with TRBJ2-1; 9 bases match TRBD2. CDR3 length: 16 amino acids. From germline, CDR1 is LGHNT and CDR2 FRNRAP. With V trimmed by 0 bases and J by 8 bases, 8 bases remained unmatched. The CDR3 is CASGLVPSGRNHEQFF. DNA for the CDR3: TGTGCTAGTGGTTTGGTACCCAGCGGGAGGAATCATGAGCAGTTCTTC.

The chain is built from TRBV28 and TRBJ2-7; 7 positions agree with TRBD1. CDR3 length: 15 residues. CDR1 is MDHEN, CDR2 SYDVKM, per germline. J was trimmed by 4 bases and V by 2 bases; bases with no gene match: 8. CDR3 loop: CASSLGWGQLYEQYF. The CDR3 DNA sequence: TGTGCCAGCAGTTTAGGTTGGGGACAGTTGTACGAGCAGTACTTC.

The chain joins TRBV6-2 or TRBV6-3 to TRBJ2-4; D perhaps matches TRBD2 (6 bases). The DNA end is a closer match to TRBJ2-7, so the J assignment may be wrong. Germline CDR1 and CDR2: MNHEY and SVGEGT. The CDR3 is made up of 14 amino acids. For the CDR3, the DNA is TGTGCCAGCAGATCAAGCGGGTACTCCTACGAGCAGTACTTC. Residues: CASRSSGYSYEQYF.

This clonotype showed up many times. This chain joins TRBV12-3 or TRBV12-4 and TRBJ2-3; D remains ambiguous. The CDR3 sequence is 11 residues long. Trimming removed 5 bases from V and 4 bases from J, with 4 bases in between. Written as DNA, the CDR3 is TGTGCCAGCAGTCCCTCAGATACGCAGTATTTT. Translating it yields CASSPSDTQYF.

The rearrangement uses TRBV7-2 and TRBJ2-4; D is perhaps TRBD1 (7 bases). Gene TRBJ2-7 matches the end of the DNA better, so the J call may be wrong. The CDR3 totals 15 residues. Germline assignment: CDR1 SGHTA and CDR2 FQGNSA. The CDR3 DNA reads as TGTGCCAGCAGCTTAGGGGCGGGACAGTACTACGAGCAGTACTTC. It encodes CASSLGAGQYYEQYF.

This clonotype was seen more than once but under ten times. V gene TRBV10-2 combines with J gene TRBJ2-5; D gene unclear. Trimming took 1 base from V and 5 from J, leaving 11 bases between them. CDR1 and CDR2 from the germline V gene are WSHSY and SAAADI. This CDR3 has 14 amino acids. The CDR3 reads CASSEWGGFETQYF. CDR3 DNA sequence: TGCGCCAGCAGTGAGTGGGGTGGGTTCGAGACCCAGTACTTC.

The rearrangement links TRBV27 to TRBJ2-5; 8 positions agree with TRBD1. Germline V gene data show CDR1 as MNHEY and CDR2 as SMNVEV (reference sequence). V shed 7 bases and J 4 bases; nucleotides not matched to a gene: 8. The CDR3 sequence is 14 residues long. CDR3: CASTTGGGLETQYF. For the CDR3, the DNA is TGTGCCAGCACAACAGGGGGAGGTTTAGAGACCCAGTACTTC.

The chain couples TRBV7-9 to TRBJ2-5; 14 bases line up with TRBD2. Germline V gene sequence: CDR1 SEHNR, CDR2 FQNEAQ (reference sequence). This CDR3 is built from 17 residues. J was trimmed by 4 bases and V by 4 bases; bases with no gene match: 8. This chain's CDR3 is CASSSRLAGGLGETQYF. DNA for the CDR3: TGTGCCAGCAGCTCCCGACTAGCGGGAGGGCTTGGAGAGACCCAGTACTTC.

In its sample, this clonotype was seen a few times. This chain connects TRBV9 to TRBJ2-5; perhaps TRBD2 as D (6 bases). From germline, CDR1 is SGDLS and CDR2 YYNGEE. Trimming took off 0 bases at V and 1 base at J, with 7 bases between the two ends. The CDR3 is 14 amino acids. CDR3 in amino acids: CASSVVGGQETQYF. DNA for the CDR3: TGTGCCAGCAGCGTAGTGGGGGGCCAAGAGACCCAGTACTTC.

This clonotype was recorded only once. This chain connects TRBV29-1 to TRBJ1-1; D unresolved. Germline V gene lookup returns CDR1 SQVTM and CDR2 ANQGSEA. V was pared by 6 bases and J by 4 bases, with 15 bases between. The CDR3 runs 13 residues. The CDR3 sequence is CSVNPGSITEAFF. CDR3 DNA: TGCAGCGTCAACCCGGGGAGCATCACTGAAGCTTTCTTT.